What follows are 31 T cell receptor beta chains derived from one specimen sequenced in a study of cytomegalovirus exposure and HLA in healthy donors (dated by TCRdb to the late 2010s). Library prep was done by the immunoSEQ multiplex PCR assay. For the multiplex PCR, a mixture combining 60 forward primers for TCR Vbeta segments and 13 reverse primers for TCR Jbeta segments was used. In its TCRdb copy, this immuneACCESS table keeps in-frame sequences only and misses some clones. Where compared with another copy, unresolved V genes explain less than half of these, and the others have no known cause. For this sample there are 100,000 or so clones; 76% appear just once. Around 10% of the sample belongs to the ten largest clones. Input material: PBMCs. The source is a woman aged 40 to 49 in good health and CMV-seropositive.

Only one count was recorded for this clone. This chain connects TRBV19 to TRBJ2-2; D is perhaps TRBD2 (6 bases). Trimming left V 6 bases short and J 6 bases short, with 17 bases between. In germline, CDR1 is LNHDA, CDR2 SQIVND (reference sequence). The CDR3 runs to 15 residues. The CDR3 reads CASRGGSWGAGELFF. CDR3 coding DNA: TGTGCCAGTAGGGGGGGATCCTGGGGCGCCGGGGAGCTGTTTTTT. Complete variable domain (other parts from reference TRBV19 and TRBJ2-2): DGGITQSPKYLFRKEGQNVTLSCEQNLNHDAMYWYRQDPGQGLRLIYYSQIVNDFQKGDIAEGYSVSREKKESFPLTVTSAQKNPTAFYLCASRGGSWGAGELFFGEGSRLTVL.

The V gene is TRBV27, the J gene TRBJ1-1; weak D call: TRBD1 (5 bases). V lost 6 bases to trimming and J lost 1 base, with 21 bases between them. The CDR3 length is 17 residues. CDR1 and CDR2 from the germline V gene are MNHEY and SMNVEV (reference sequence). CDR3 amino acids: CASSIGGGLGKNTEAFF. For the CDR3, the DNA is TGTGCCAGCAGCATCGGGGGAGGGTTAGGAAAGAACACTGAAGCTTTCTTT.

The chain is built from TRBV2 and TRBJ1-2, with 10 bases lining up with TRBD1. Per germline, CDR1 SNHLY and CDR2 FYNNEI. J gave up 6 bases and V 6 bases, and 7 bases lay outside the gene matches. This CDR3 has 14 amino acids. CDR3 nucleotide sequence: TGTGCCAGCAGGGGACAGGGGATTTACCATGGCTACACCTTC. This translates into CASRGQGIYHGYTF. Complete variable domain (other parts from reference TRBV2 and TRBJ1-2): EPEVTQTPSHQVTQMGQEVILRCVPISNHLYFYWYRQILGQKVEFLVSFYNNEISEKSEIFDDQFSVERPDGSNFTLKIRSTKLEDSAMYFCASRGQGIYHGYTFGSGTRLTVV.

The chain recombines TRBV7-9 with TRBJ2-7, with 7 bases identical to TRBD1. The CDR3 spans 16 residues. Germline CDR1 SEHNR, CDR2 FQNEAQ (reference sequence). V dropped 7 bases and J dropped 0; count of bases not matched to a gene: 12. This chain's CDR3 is CASIPRGQMDSYEQYF. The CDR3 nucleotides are TGTGCCAGCATCCCTAGGGGACAGATGGACTCCTACGAGCAGTACTTC.

The CDR3 loop reads CASSSFGVYYEQYF. The CDR3 DNA follows: TGTGCCAGCAGCTCATTCGGGGTTTACTACGAGCAGTACTTC. The chain carries TRBV5-8 and TRBJ2-7, with D possibly TRBD2 on 5 matching bases. V was shortened by 3 bases and J by 3 bases, with 13 bases between the two germline ends. Germline assignment: CDR1 SGHTS and CDR2 YDEGEE. The length of the CDR3 is 14 residues.

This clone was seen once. For the CDR3, the DNA is TGTGCCAGCAGCTTGGGTCCCAGTAGCAATCAGCCCCAGCATTTT. Encoded protein: CASSLGPSSNQPQHF. The chain has TRBV5-6 and TRBJ1-5, with D unresolved. The CDR3 is made up of 15 amino acids. Germline V gives CDR1 SGHDT, CDR2 YYEEEE. V was trimmed by 0 bases and J by 0 bases, leaving 7 bases between them.

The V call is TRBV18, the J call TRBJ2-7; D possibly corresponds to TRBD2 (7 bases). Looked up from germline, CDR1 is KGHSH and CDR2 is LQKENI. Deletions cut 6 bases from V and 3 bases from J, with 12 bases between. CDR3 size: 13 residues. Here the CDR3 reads CASSRGGGYEQYF. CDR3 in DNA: TGTGCCAGCTCCCGAGGGGGGGGCTACGAGCAGTACTTC.

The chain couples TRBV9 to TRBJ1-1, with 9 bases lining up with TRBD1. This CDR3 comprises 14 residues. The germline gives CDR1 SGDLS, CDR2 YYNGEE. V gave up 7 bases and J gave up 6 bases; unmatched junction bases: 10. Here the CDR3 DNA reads TGTGCCAGCGGGGAAGGACAGGGGAGTTCTGAAGCTTTCTTT. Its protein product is CASGEGQGSSEAFF.

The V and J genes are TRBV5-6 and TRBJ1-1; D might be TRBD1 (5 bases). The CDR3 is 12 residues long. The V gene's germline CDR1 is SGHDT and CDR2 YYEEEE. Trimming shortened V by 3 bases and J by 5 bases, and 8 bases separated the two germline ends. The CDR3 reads CASSSGTTEAFF. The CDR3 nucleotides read TGTGCCAGCAGCTCCGGGACTACTGAAGCTTTCTTT.

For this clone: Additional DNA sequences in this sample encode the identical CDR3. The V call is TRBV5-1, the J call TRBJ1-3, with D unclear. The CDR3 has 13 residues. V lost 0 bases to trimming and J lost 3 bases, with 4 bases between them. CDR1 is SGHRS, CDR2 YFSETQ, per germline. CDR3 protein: CASSLAGGNTIYF. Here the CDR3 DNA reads TGCGCCAGCAGCTTGGCGGGTGGAAACACCATATATTTT. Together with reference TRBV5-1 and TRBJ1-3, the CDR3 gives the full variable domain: KAGVTQTPRYLIKTRGQQVTLSCSPISGHRSVSWYQQTPGQGLQFLFEYFSETQRNKGNFPGRFSGRQFSNSRSEMNVSTLELGDSALYLCASSLAGGNTIYFGEGSWLTVV.

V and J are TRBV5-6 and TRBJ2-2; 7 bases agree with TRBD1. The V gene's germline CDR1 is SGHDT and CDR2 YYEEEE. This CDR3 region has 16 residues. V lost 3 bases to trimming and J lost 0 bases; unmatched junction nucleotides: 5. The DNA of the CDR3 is TGTGCCAGCAGCTGGGACAGTTTCGCGAACACCGGGGAGCTGTTTTTT. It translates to CASSWDSFANTGELFF.

This chain's CDR3 is CASSQQGIGGEQFF. The CDR3 coding sequence is TGCGCCAGCAGTCAACAGGGGATTGGGGGTGAGCAGTTCTTC. V is TRBV4-1 and J is TRBJ2-1; 7 bases map to TRBD1. The germline gives CDR1 MGHRA, CDR2 YSYEKL. Trimming took 6 bases from V and 9 from J; bases not matched to a gene: 11. The CDR3 is 14 residues long.

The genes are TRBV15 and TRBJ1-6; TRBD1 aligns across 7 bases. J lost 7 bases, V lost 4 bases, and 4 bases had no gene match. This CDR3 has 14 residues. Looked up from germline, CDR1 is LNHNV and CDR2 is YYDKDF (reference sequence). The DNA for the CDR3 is TGTGCCACCAGCACGCTAGGGGGCAATTCACCCCTCCACTTT. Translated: CATSTLGGNSPLHF.

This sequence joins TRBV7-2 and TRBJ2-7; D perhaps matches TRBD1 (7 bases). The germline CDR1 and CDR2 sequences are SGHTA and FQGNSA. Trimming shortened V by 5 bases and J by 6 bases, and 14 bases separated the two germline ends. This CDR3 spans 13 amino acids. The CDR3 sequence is CASSRQGGSEQYF. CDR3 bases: TGTGCCAGCAGCCGACAGGGAGGCTCCGAGCAGTACTTC.

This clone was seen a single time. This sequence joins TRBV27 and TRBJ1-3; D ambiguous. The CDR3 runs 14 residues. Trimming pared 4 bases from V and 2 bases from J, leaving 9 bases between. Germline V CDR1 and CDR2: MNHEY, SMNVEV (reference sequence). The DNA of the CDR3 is TGTGCCAGCAGTTATGCAGGTGCTGGAAACACCATATATTTT. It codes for CASSYAGAGNTIYF.

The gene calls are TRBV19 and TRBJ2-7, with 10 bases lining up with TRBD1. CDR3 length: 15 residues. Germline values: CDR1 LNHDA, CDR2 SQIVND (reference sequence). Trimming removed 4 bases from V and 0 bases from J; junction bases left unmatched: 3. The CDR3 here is CASSTTGGLSYEQYF. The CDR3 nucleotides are TGTGCCAGTAGTACGACAGGGGGCCTCTCCTACGAGCAGTACTTC.

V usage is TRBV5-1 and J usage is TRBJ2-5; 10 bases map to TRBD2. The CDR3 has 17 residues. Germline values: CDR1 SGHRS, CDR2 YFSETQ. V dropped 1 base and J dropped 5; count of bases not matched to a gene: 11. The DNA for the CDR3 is TGCGCCAGCAGCTTGTTCCTAGCGGGGGCCCCGGGGGAGACCCAGTACTTC. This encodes CASSLFLAGAPGETQYF.

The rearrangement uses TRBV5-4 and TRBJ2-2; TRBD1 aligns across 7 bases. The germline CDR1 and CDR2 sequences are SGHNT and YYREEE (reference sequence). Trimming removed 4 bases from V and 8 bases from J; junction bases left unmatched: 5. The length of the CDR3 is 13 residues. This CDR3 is CASSRDRPGELFF. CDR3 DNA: TGTGCCAGCAGCCGGGACAGACCTGGGGAGCTGTTTTTT.

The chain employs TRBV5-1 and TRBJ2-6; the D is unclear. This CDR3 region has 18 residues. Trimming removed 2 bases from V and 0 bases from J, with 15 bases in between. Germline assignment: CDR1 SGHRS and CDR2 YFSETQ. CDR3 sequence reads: CASSFTALRTSGANVLTF. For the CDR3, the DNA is TGCGCCAGCAGCTTTACAGCATTAAGAACCTCTGGGGCCAACGTCCTGACTTTC. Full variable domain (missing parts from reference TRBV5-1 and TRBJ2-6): KAGVTQTPRYLIKTRGQQVTLSCSPISGHRSVSWYQQTPGQGLQFLFEYFSETQRNKGNFPGRFSGRQFSNSRSEMNVSTLELGDSALYLCASSFTALRTSGANVLTFGAGSRLTVL.

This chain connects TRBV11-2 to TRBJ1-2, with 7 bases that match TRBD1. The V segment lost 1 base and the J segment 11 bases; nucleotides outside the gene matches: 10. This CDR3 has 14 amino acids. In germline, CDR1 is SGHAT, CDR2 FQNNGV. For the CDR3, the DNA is TGTGCCAGCAGCTTAGGACAGGGTAGAGGAAGGTACACCTTC. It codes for CASSLGQGRGRYTF.

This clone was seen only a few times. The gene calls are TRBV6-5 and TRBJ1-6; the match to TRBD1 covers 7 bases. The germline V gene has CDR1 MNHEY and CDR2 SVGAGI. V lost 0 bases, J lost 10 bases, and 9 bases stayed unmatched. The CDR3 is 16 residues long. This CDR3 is CASSYSYGDRVSPLHF. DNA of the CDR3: TGTGCCAGCAGTTACTCGTATGGAGACAGGGTCTCACCCCTCCACTTT.

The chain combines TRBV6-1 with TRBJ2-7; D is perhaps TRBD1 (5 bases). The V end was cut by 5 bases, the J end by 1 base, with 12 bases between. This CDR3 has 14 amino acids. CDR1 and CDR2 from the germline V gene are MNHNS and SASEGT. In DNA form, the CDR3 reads TGTGCCAGCAGTCCTCAGGACACATCCTACGAGCAGTACTTC. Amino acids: CASSPQDTSYEQYF.

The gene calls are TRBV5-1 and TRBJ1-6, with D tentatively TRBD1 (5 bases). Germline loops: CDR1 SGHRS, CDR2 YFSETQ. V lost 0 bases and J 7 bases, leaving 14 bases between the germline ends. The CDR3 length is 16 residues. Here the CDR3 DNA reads TGCGCCAGCAGCTTGGGGTTGGGGACTGAAAATTCACCCCTCCACTTT. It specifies CASSLGLGTENSPLHF.

CDR3 sequence (DNA): TGTGCCAGCAGCCCCCGGCGGACTATCTTAGGGGAGCAGTTCTTC. Its translation: CASSPRRTILGEQFF. The rearrangement links TRBV9 to TRBJ2-1, with D perhaps TRBD2 (6 bases). V shed 4 bases and J shed 10 bases, with 21 bases lying between them. The CDR3 extends over 15 amino acids. Germline V gene sequence: CDR1 SGDLS, CDR2 YYNGEE.

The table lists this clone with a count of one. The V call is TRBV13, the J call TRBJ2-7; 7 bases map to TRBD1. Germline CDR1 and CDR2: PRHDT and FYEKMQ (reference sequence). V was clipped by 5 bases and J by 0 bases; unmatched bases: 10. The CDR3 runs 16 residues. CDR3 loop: CASSRVGQPNSYEQYF. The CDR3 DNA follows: TGTGCCAGCAGCCGGGTGGGACAGCCAAACTCCTACGAGCAGTACTTC.

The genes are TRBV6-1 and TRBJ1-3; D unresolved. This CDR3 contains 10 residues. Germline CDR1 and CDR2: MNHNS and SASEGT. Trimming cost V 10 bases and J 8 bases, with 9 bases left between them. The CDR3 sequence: CATKVDTIYF. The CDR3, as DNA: TGTGCCACCAAAGTAGACACCATATATTTT.

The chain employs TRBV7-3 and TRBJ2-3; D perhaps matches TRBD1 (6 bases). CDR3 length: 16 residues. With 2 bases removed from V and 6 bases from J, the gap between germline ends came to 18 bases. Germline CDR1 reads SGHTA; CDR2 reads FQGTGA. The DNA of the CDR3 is TGTGCCAGCAGCTTACTGGGTGGGGGCCGAGCGGATACGCAGTATTTT. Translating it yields CASSLLGGGRADTQYF.

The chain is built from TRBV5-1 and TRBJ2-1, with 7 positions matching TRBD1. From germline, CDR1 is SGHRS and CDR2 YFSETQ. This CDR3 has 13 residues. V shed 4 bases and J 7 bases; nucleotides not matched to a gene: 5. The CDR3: CASSQGQINEQFF. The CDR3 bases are TGCGCCAGCAGCCAGGGACAGATTAATGAGCAGTTCTTC. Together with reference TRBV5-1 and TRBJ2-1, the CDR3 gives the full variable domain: KAGVTQTPRYLIKTRGQQVTLSCSPISGHRSVSWYQQTPGQGLQFLFEYFSETQRNKGNFPGRFSGRQFSNSRSEMNVSTLELGDSALYLCASSQGQINEQFFGPGTRLTVL.

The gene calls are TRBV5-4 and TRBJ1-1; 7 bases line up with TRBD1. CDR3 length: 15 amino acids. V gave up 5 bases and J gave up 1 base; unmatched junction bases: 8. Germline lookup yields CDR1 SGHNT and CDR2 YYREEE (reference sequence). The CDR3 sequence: CASRTRTGGNTEAFF. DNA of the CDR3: TGTGCCAGCAGGACTAGGACAGGAGGGAACACTGAAGCTTTCTTT.

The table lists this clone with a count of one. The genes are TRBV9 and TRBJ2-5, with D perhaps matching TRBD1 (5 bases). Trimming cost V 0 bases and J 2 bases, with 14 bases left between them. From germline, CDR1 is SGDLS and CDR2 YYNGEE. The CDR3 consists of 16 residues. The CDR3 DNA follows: TGTGCCAGCAGCGTAGGGGCGACAGTCCGTCAAGAGACCCAGTACTTC. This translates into CASSVGATVRQETQYF.

The CDR3 DNA is TGCGCCAGCAGTTTCCGGACAGGGGGCTTCACAGATACGCAGTATTTT. Translation: CASSFRTGGFTDTQYF. The chain uses TRBV5-1 and TRBJ2-3, with TRBD1 matching over 11 bases. Germline CDR1 reads SGHRS; CDR2 reads YFSETQ. V was clipped by 5 bases and J by 2 bases; unmatched bases: 7. This CDR3 comprises 16 residues.